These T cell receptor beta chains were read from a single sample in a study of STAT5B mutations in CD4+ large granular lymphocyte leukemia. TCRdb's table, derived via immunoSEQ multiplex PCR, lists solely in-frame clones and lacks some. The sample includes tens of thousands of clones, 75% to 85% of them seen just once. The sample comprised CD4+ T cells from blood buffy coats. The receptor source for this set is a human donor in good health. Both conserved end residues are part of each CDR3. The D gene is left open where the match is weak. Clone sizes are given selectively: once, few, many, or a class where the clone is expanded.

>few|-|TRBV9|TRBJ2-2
CASRKETGELFF
TGTGCCAGCAGGAAGGAGACCGGGGAGCTGTTTTTT
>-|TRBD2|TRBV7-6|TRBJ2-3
CASSQPGLEIDTQYF
TGTGCCAGCAGCCAACCGGGACTAGAGATAGATACGCAGTATTTT
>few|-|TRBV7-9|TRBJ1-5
CASSLADNQPQHF
TGTGCCAGCAGCTTAGCGGACAATCAGCCCCAGCATTTT
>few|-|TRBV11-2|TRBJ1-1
CASSLRRTEAFF
TGTGCCAGCAGCTTAAGACGGACTGAAGCTTTCTTT
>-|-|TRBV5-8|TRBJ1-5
CASSSGMGVGQPQHF
TGTGCCAGCAGCTCCGGGATGGGGGTTGGTCAGCCCCAGCATTTT
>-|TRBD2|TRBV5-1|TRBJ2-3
CASKSLAGATDTQYF
TGCGCCAGCAAATCACTAGCGGGGGCCACAGATACGCAGTATTTT
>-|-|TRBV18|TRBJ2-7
CASSPGLREAVGQYF
TGTGCCAGCTCACCAGGTCTCAGGGAAGCGGTGGGGCAGTACTTC
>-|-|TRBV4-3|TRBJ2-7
CASSLEAMSSYEQYF
TGCGCCAGCAGCCTCGAGGCGATGAGCTCCTACGAGCAGTACTTC
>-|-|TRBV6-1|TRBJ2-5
CASSLQGFGETQYF
TGTGCCAGCAGTTTACAGGGATTCGGGGAGACCCAGTACTTC
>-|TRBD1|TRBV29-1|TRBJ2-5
CSVEDRGEETQYF
TGCAGCGTTGAGGACAGGGGCGAAGAGACCCAGTACTTC
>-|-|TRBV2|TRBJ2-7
CASRPFQGPYEQYF
TGTGCCAGCAGACCCTTCCAGGGGCCCTACGAGCAGTACTTC
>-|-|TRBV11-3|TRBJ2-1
CASSLDQGGSGANNEQFF
TGTGCCAGCAGCTTAGATCAGGGAGGATCGGGGGCTAACAATGAGCAGTTCTTC
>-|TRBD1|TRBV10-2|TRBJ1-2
CASSLDRGLGYTF
TGCGCCAGCAGTCTGGACAGGGGGCTTGGCTACACCTTC